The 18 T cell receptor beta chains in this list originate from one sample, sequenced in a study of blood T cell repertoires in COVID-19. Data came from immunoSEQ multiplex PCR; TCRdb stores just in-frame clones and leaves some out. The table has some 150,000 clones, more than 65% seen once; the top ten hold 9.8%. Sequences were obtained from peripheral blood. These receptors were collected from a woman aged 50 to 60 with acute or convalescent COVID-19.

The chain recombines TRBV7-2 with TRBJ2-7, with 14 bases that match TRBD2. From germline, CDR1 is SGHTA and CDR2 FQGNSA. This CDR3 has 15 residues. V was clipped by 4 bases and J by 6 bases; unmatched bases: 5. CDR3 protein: CASSWTTSGGGEQYF. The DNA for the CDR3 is TGTGCCAGCAGCTGGACGACTAGCGGGGGGGGCGAGCAGTACTTC.

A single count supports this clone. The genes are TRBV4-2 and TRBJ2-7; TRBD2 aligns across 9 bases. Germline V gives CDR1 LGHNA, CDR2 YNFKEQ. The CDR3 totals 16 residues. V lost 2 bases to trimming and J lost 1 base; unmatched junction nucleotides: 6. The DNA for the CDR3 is TGTGCCAGCAGCCAAATCGGCGGGAGGGCTTCCTACGAGCAGTACTTC. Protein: CASSQIGGRASYEQYF.

CDR3 amino acids: CASSHGDRGDSNQPQHF. The CDR3 nucleotides read TGCGCCAGCAGCCACGGGGACAGGGGGGATAGCAATCAGCCCCAGCATTTT. The chain has TRBV4-1 and TRBJ1-5; 11 bases fit TRBD1. Germline CDR1 and CDR2: MGHRA and YSYEKL. V dropped 3 bases and J dropped 0; count of bases not matched to a gene: 4. The CDR3 runs to 17 residues.

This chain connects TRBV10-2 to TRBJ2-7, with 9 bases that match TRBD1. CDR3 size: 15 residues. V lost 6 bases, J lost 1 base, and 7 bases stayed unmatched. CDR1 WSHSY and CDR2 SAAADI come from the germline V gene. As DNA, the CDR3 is TGCGCCAGCAGGACGGGACAGGGTAATTCCTACGAGCAGTACTTC. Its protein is CASRTGQGNSYEQYF.

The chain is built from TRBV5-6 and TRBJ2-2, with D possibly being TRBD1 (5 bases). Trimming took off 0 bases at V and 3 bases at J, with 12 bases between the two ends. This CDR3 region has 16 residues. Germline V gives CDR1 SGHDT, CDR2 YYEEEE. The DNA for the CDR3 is TGTGCCAGCAGCTTGGTTGCCAGGGCGGACACCGGGGAGCTGTTTTTT. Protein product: CASSLVARADTGELFF.

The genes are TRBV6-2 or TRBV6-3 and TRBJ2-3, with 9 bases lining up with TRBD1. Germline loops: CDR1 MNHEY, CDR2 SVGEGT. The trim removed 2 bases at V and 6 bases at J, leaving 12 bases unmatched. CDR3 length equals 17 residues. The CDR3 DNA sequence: TGTGCCAGCAGTTACCGGGGCCGGACAGGGGATATCGATACGCAGTATTTT. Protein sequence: CASSYRGRTGDIDTQYF.

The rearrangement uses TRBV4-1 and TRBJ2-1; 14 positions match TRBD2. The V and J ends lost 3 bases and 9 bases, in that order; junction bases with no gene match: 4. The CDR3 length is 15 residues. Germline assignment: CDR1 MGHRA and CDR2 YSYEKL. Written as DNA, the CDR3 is TGCGCCAGCAGCCAGGGACTAGCGGGAGTCGGTGAGCAGTTCTTC. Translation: CASSQGLAGVGEQFF.

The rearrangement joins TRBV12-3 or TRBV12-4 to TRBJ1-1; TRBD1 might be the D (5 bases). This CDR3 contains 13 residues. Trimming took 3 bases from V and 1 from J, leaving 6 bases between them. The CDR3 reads CASSFRANTEAFF. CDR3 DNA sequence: TGTGCCAGCAGTTTCAGGGCGAACACTGAAGCTTTCTTT.

The CDR3 protein is CASRRGGGENTEAFF. The CDR3 coding sequence is TGTGCCAGTAGAAGGGGAGGGGGGGAGAACACTGAAGCTTTCTTT. The chain uses TRBV19 and TRBJ1-1; tentatively, D is TRBD1 (6 bases). Trimming stripped 6 bases from V and 1 base from J, with 15 bases between. The CDR3 runs to 15 residues. Germline V gene sequence: CDR1 LNHDA, CDR2 SQIVND (reference sequence). The full variable domain, with the rest looked up from reference TRBV19 and TRBJ1-1, is DGGITQSPKYLFRKEGQNVTLSCEQNLNHDAMYWYRQDPGQGLRLIYYSQIVNDFQKGDIAEGYSVSREKKESFPLTVTSAQKNPTAFYLCASRRGGGENTEAFFGQGTRLTVV.

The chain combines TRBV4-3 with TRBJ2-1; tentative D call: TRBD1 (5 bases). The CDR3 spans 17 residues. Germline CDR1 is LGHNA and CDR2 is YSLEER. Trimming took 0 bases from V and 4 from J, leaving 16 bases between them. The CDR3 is CASSQEISGPPYNEQFF. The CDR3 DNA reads TGCGCCAGCAGCCAAGAGATCTCAGGGCCACCTTACAATGAGCAGTTCTTC.

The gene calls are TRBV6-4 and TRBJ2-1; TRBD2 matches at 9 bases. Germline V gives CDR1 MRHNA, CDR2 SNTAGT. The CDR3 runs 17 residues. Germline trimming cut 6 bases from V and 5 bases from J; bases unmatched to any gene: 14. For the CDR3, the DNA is TGTGCCAGCAGCGCCGTAGCGGGAGCGGGGAGGCACAATGAGCAGTTCTTC. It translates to CASSAVAGAGRHNEQFF.

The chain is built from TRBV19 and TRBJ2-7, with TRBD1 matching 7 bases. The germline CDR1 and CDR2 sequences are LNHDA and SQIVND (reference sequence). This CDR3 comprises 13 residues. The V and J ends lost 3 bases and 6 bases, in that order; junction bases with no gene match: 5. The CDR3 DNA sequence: TGTGCCAGTAGTATCGACAGGGCTGGCGAGCAGTACTTC. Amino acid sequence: CASSIDRAGEQYF.

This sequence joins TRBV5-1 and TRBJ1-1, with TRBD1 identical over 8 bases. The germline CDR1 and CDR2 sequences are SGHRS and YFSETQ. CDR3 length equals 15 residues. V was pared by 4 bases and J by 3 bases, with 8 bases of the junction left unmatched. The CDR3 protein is CASSRQGSQDTEAFF. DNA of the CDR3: TGCGCCAGCAGCCGACAGGGGTCTCAGGACACTGAAGCTTTCTTT.

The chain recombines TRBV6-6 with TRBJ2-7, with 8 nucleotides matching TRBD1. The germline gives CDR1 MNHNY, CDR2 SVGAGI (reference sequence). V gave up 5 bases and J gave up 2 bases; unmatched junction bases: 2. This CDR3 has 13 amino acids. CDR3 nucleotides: TGTGCCAGCAGTCAGGGGGCGACCTACGAGCAGTACTTC. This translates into CASSQGATYEQYF.

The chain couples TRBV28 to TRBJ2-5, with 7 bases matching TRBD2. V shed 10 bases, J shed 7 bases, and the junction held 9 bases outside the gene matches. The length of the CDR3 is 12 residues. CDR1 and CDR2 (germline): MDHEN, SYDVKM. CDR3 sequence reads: CATWTGGGTQYF. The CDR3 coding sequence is TGTGCCACCTGGACGGGAGGTGGGACCCAGTACTTC.

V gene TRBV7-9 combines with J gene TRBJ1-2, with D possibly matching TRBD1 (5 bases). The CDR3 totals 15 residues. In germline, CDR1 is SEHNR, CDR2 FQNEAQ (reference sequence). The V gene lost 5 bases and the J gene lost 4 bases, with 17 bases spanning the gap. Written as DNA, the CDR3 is TGTGCCAGCAGCGTAACCGGGACTCGGACCTATGGCTACACCTTC. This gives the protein CASSVTGTRTYGYTF. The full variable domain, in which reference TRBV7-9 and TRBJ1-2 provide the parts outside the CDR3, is DTGVSQNPRHKITKRGQNVTFRCDPISEHNRLYWYRQTLGQGPEFLTYFQNEAQLEKSRLLSDRFSAERPKGSFSTLEIQRTEQGDSAMYLCASSVTGTRTYGYTFGSGTRLTVV.

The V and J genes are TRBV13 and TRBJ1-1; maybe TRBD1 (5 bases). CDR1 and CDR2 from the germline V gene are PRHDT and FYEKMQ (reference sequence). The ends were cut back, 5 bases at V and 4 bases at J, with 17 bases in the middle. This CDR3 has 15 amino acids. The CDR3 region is CASSPKGQGGTEAFF. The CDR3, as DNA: TGTGCCAGCAGCCCCAAGGGGCAGGGTGGCACTGAAGCTTTCTTT.

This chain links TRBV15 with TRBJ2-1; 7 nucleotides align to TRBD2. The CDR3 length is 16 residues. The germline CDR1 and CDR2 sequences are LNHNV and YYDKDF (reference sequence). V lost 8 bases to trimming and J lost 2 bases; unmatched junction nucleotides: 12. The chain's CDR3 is CATASSREFPYNEQFF. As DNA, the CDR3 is TGTGCCACCGCCTCTTCGCGGGAGTTCCCCTACAATGAGCAGTTCTTC.